This T cell receptor (beta chain) is from a study of brain T cells in children with intractable seizures. In the case of this clone: Its antigen remains unknown.

Sequencing was limited to surgery cases with top T cell transcript signatures in brain tissue. Patients received at least one anti-epileptic drug before surgery. Profiling relied on immunoSEQ multiplex PCR, and the TCRdb table lists in-frame clones only, not all of them. The sample lists fewer than 80,000 clones; roughly 95% were seen once. Notes on the study in general: Viral specificity was inferred only from CDR3 similarity; HCMV serostatus was unknown. Pre-surgery blood may have been undersampled, hiding some clones.

This CDR3 has 15 amino acids. The V gene lost 1 base and the J gene lost 0 bases, with 9 bases spanning the gap. From germline, CDR1 is LGHNA and CDR2 YNFKEQ. The clonotype originates from a boy younger than two with focal cortical dysplasia and intractable seizures. The sample consisted of peripheral blood, taken at surgery. V usage is TRBV4-2 and J usage is TRBJ2-5, with D possibly TRBD2 on 5 matching bases. CDR3 bases: TGTGCCAGCAGCCAAGGTCGGGGATACCAAGAGACCCAGTACTTC. The encoded protein is CASSQGRGYQETQYF.